Following are 8 T cell receptor beta chains from one sample sequenced in a study of shared clonotypes between healthy human individuals. Produced via immunoSEQ multiplex PCR; TCRdb's table is partial and in-frame only. Among roughly 510,000 clones listed, roughly 85% were seen once. The material sequenced was PBMCs. The receptors shown here come from a woman aged 40 to 49 in good health. Some clones in this sample may be carry-over from other donors' samples.

This chain uses TRBV9 with TRBJ2-1; no clear D. Per germline, CDR1 SGDLS and CDR2 YYNGEE. V shed 0 bases and J shed 5 bases, with 9 bases lying between them. The CDR3 has 14 amino acids. In nucleotides, the CDR3 is TGTGCCAGCAGCGTAGATTCTAGACACAATGAGCAGTTCTTC. It encodes CASSVDSRHNEQFF.

The chain couples TRBV6-1 to TRBJ1-2, with TRBD1 as a possible D gene (5 bases). This CDR3 is built from 15 residues. V was pared by 7 bases and J by 9 bases, with 24 bases between. Germline V gene lookup returns CDR1 MNHNS and CDR2 SASEGT. CDR3 sequence (DNA): TGTGCCAGCAACCAAGAGGGAGGGGCGAGTCAAAGCTACACCTTC. Translated, it gives CASNQEGGASQSYTF.

The CDR3 sequence: CASSKAGSPQTLGNTIYF. The CDR3 DNA reads TGTGCCAGCAGCAAAGCCGGGAGTCCGCAAACTCTTGGAAACACCATATATTTT. The chain carries TRBV9 and TRBJ1-3; D not resolved. Trimming removed 4 bases at V and 3 bases at J, with 23 bases between. CDR3 length: 18 amino acids. Germline CDR1 and CDR2: SGDLS and YYNGEE.

This rearrangement joins TRBV7-2 to TRBJ1-1; D perhaps matches TRBD1 (5 bases). This CDR3 contains 14 residues. The germline CDR1 and CDR2 sequences are SGHTA and FQGNSA. V lost 6 bases to trimming and J lost 3 bases, with 14 bases between them. The CDR3 is CASSWAGGDTEAFF. CDR3 sequence (DNA): TGTGCCAGCAGTTGGGCGGGGGGAGACACTGAAGCTTTCTTT. The variable domain in full, with the rest retrieved from reference TRBV7-2 and TRBJ1-1, is GAGVSQSPSNKVTEKGKDVELRCDPISGHTALYWYRQSLGQGLEFLIYFQGNSAPDKSGLPSDRFSAERTGGSVSTLTIQRTQQEDSAVYLCASSWAGGDTEAFFGQGTRLTVV.

This clone has more than one count but fewer than ten. The chain couples TRBV5-1 to TRBJ2-2; 13 positions match TRBD2. The CDR3 spans 18 residues. CDR1 is SGHRS and CDR2 is YFSETQ in the germline V gene. V dropped 4 bases and J dropped 1; count of bases not matched to a gene: 7. The chain's CDR3 is CASSPGTSGTMNTGELFF. In DNA form, the CDR3 reads TGCGCCAGCAGCCCCGGGACTAGCGGGACAATGAACACCGGGGAGCTGTTTTTT.

Judged by abundance, this clone is medium-sized. Other DNA sequences within the sample encode an identical CDR3. The V gene is TRBV4-3, the J gene TRBJ2-2; a possible D gene is TRBD1 (6 bases). V was pared by 0 bases and J by 8 bases, with 19 bases between. The CDR3 sequence is 17 residues long. Germline lookup yields CDR1 LGHNA and CDR2 YSLEER. CDR3 DNA: TGCGCCAGCAGCCAAGATTCATGGGCAGGGGTCGCAGGGGAGCTGTTTTTT. Translated, it gives CASSQDSWAGVAGELFF.

Only one count was recorded for this clone. This chain joins TRBV28 and TRBJ1-4; 8 bases are shared with TRBD1. CDR1 is MDHEN, CDR2 SYDVKM, per germline. The V and J ends lost 6 bases and 8 bases, in that order; junction bases with no gene match: 8. This CDR3 contains 14 residues. The CDR3 is CASRLDRGREKLFF. The CDR3 DNA follows: TGTGCCAGCAGACTAGACAGGGGAAGGGAAAAACTGTTTTTT.

The CDR3 reads CASSSPMWEATMNTEAFF. The CDR3 region has the DNA TGTGCCAGCAGTTCGCCAATGTGGGAGGCTACCATGAACACTGAAGCTTTCTTT. The chain recombines TRBV28 with TRBJ1-1; D ambiguous. Trimming pared 4 bases from V and 0 bases from J, leaving 21 bases between. The CDR3 contains 18 residues. Germline-derived CDR1 and CDR2 are MDHEN and SYDVKM.